The T cell receptor (beta chain) described here comes from a study of T cell responses to AZD1222 COVID-19 vaccine. The CDR3 runs to 14 residues. Germline values: CDR1 MGHRA, CDR2 YSYEKL. V was clipped by 6 bases and J by 9 bases, with 18 bases between them. Here immunoSEQ multiplex PCR was the method, and the copy in TCRdb shows in-frame clones only, minus some. The sample shows tens of thousands of clones, 75% to 90% of them seen only once. Findings and caveats of the study: Spike-wide vaccine-associated CD4 TCRs dominated at 160-218 and 743-854. White British donors predominated, females outnumbered males, and clonal diversity was possibly underestimated.

Concerning this clone itself: What it recognizes is unknown.

The sequence was obtained from an adult in good health. The source material was peripheral blood, sampled on day 0 of AZD1222 vaccination. V gene TRBV4-1 combines with J gene TRBJ2-1; no firm D call. The CDR3 spells CASRNWTVPGEQFF. CDR3 sequence (DNA): TGCGCCAGCAGAAATTGGACCGTCCCGGGTGAGCAGTTCTTC.